These T cell receptor beta chains were read from a single sample in a study of metastatic and nonmetastatic thyroid tumors. Through MiXCR, TCRdb re-clonotyped the PCR reads. The data hold 25,000 to 30,000 clones, with roughly 3.7% observed a single time. Sample: blood. All receptors come from a male donor with papillary thyroid cancer or a benign thyroid nodule (not recorded which). Some clones in this sample may be carry-over from other donors' samples. Both conserved end residues are part of each CDR3. The order of the fields is V gene, clone size, J gene, D gene, CDR3 DNA, CDR3 protein. The D gene is left open where the match is weak. Size values are once, few and many counts, or a class for expanded clones, and some rows have none.

TRBV5-4	many	TRBJ2-2	TRBD2	TGTGCCAGCAGCTCCCCGGCTAGCGGGAGAACCGGGGAGCTGTTTTTT	CASSSPASGRTGELFF
TRBV7-2	medium-sized	TRBJ2-3	NA	TGTGCCAGCAGCTTTCAGGGTGGGACAGATACGCAGTATTTT	CASSFQGGTDTQYF
TRBV6-2/TRBV6-3	few	TRBJ2-2	NA	TGTGCCAGCAGACCCGACTATGCCGGGGAGCTGTTTTTT	CASRPDYAGELFF
TRBV24-1	few	TRBJ2-1	NA	TGTGCCACCGGTCGAGGGATTGGACTTCGGGGGCAGTTCTTC	CATGRGIGLRGQFF
TRBV3-1	NA	TRBJ2-2	NA	TGTGCCAGCAGCCAAGGCAGCGGATTGAACACCGGGGAGCTGTTTTTT	CASSQGSGLNTGELFF
TRBV6-1	many	TRBJ2-1	TRBD2	TGTGCCAGCAGTTCCCGGGGGGGGAGCTCCTACAATGAGCAGTTCTTC	CASSSRGGSSYNEQFF
TRBV20-1	many	TRBJ2-5	NA	TGCAGTGCTAGAAAGCAAGAGACCCAGTACTTC	CSARKQETQYF
TRBV11-2	many	TRBJ1-2	NA	TGTGCCAGCAGCTTCCCGGAGGGGGTAGAAATGGGGGATGGCTACACCTTC	CASSFPEGVEMGDGYTF
TRBV12-3/TRBV12-4	few	TRBJ1-1	NA	TGTGCCAGCACTGCCGCGGGACCCCTTCTTGAAGCTTTCTTT	CASTAAGPLLEAFF
TRBV6-1	medium-sized	TRBJ1-3	TRBD1	TGTGCCAGCAGGGACAGGAGCTCTGGAAACACCATATATTTT	CASRDRSSGNTIYF
TRBV6-9	NA	TRBJ2-7	TRBD2	TGTGCCAGCAGTTGGACTAGCGGAAGTTGGTCCTACGAGCAGTACTTC	CASSWTSGSWSYEQYF
TRBV28	medium-sized	TRBJ2-1	NA	TGTGCCAGCAGTTCTTGGAATGAGCAGTTCTTC	CASSSWNEQFF
TRBV20-1	many	TRBJ1-5	NA	TGCAGTGCTAGAGAGTCTATTGGGTTCTCGGATCAGCCCCAGCATTTT	CSARESIGFSDQPQHF
TRBV18	NA	TRBJ2-1	TRBD2	TGTGCCAGCTCACCTCCCTCGGCGGGAGGGGGCAATGAGCAGTTCTTC	CASSPPSAGGGNEQFF
TRBV27	few	TRBJ1-3	NA	TGTGCCAGCAGTTTATCCCGGGCCTCTGGAAACATCATATATTTT	CASSLSRASGNIIYF
TRBV6-2/TRBV6-3	NA	TRBJ1-5	TRBD1	TGTGCCAGCAGTTACTCAGGGGGCGGTCAGCCCCAGCATTTT	CASSYSGGGQPQHF
TRBV3-1	NA	TRBJ1-2	NA	TGTGCCAGCAGCCAGCCCAAGGATGGCTACACCTTC	CASSQPKDGYTF
TRBV6-1	medium-sized	TRBJ1-1	NA	TGTGCCAGCAGTTTCGGGGATCATCGGAACACTGAAGCTTTCTTT	CASSFGDHRNTEAFF
TRBV28	NA	TRBJ1-2	NA	TGTGCCAGCAGTCCTGCCGGGAGGAGTGTCGATAAGGACTATGGCTACACCTTC	CASSPAGRSVDKDYGYTF
TRBV15	few	TRBJ1-2	NA	TGTGCCACCAGCGTAGGGGACACCTATGGCTACACCTTC	CATSVGDTYGYTF
TRBV6-1	many	TRBJ1-1	NA	TGTGCCAGCATCCCCTTGGCAGACACTGAAGCTTTCTTT	CASIPLADTEAFF
TRBV9	few	TRBJ2-2	NA	TGTGCCAGCAGCGTAGAGGGGGCTAGCGGCACCGGGGAGCTGTTTTTT	CASSVEGASGTGELFF
TRBV6-4	NA	TRBJ2-1	NA	TGTGCCAGCAGGTGGGAGAATGAGCAGTTCTTC	CASRWENEQFF
TRBV20-1	medium-sized	TRBJ1-1	NA	TGCAGTGCCCTCCGGGGACCGGGGACTGAAGCTTTCTTT	CSALRGPGTEAFF
TRBV5-1	NA	TRBJ2-3	NA	TGCGCCAGCAGCTTGAGTATGGTCGGGCCCACAGATACGCAGTATTTT	CASSLSMVGPTDTQYF
TRBV28	many	TRBJ1-6	TRBD1	TGTGCCAGCAACTCACAGGGGCGACCATTCTTAAATTCACCCCTCCACTTT	CASNSQGRPFLNSPLHF
TRBV3-1	many	TRBJ2-7	NA	TGTGCCAGCAGCCTAGACTTGGGGACCGACACCTACGAGCAGTACTTC	CASSLDLGTDTYEQYF
TRBV2	many	TRBJ2-3	NA	TGTGCCAGCAGTGTCCAGGGTCGGGGCACAGATACGCAGTATTTT	CASSVQGRGTDTQYF
TRBV9	NA	TRBJ1-2	NA	TGTGCCAGCAGCTCCGGTGGGAATGGCTACACCTTC	CASSSGGNGYTF
TRBV7-9	many	TRBJ2-2	NA	TGTGCCAGCAGCTCCTCGACCGGGGAGCTGTTTTTT	CASSSSTGELFF
TRBV20-1	NA	TRBJ1-2	NA	TGCAGTGCTAGAGGGCATGGGGGGGAGGGGTTTGGCTACACCTTC	CSARGHGGEGFGYTF
TRBV28	medium-sized	TRBJ2-1	TRBD2	TGTGCCAGCAGTCCACTAGCGGGCCTAACCTACAATGAGCAGTTCTTC	CASSPLAGLTYNEQFF
TRBV11-3	few	TRBJ2-7	NA	TGTGCCAGCAGCTTTGGACTGGACGGGGACTACGAGCAGTACTTC	CASSFGLDGDYEQYF
TRBV7-9	few	TRBJ1-2	TRBD1	TGTGCCAGCAGCCTAACAGGGGGCTATGGCTACACCTTC	CASSLTGGYGYTF
TRBV27	few	TRBJ1-2	NA	TGTGCCAGCAGTTCCGGACTCAGCTATGGCTACACCTTC	CASSSGLSYGYTF
TRBV9	few	TRBJ1-2	TRBD1	TGTTCCAGCAGCGTTGGAGGGGGCGTCTACGGCTACACCTTC	CSSSVGGGVYGYTF
TRBV6-1	few	TRBJ2-3	TRBD2	TGTGCCAGCAGTGAAGCCACTAGCGGGCCAGATACGCAGTATTTT	CASSEATSGPDTQYF
TRBV12-3/TRBV12-4	NA	TRBJ2-3	TRBD2	TGTGCCAGCAGTTTCTGGACTAGCGGGAAAGATACGCAGTATTTT	CASSFWTSGKDTQYF
TRBV27	medium-sized	TRBJ2-1	NA	TGTGCCAGCAGTTCTACAAAGGAGCAGTTCTTC	CASSSTKEQFF
TRBV28	many	TRBJ2-4	NA	TGTGCCAGCAGTGGACAGTTGCTAGCCAAAAACATTCAGTACTTC	CASSGQLLAKNIQYF
TRBV4-1	many	TRBJ1-5	NA	TGCGCCAGCAGCCAAGACCCGACAGGAAGGGGGAATCAGCCCCAGCATTTT	CASSQDPTGRGNQPQHF
TRBV28	many	TRBJ1-4	NA	TGTGCCAGCACCCCTTGGGGCTCAACTAATGAAAAACTGTTTTTT	CASTPWGSTNEKLFF
TRBV30	few	TRBJ2-2	NA	TGTGCCTGGATCGGCAGGCTCACCGGGGAGCTGTTTTTT	CAWIGRLTGELFF
TRBV28	medium-sized	TRBJ2-7	NA	TGTGCCTCCCAGTTACGGGGTTCCTACGAGCAGTACTTC	CASQLRGSYEQYF
TRBV20-1	many	TRBJ1-1	NA	TGCAGTGCTAGAAGGCCTCTGAACACTGAAGCTTTCTTT	CSARRPLNTEAFF
TRBV6-1	NA	TRBJ1-3	TRBD1	TGTGCCAGCATCCAGCCTGGACAGGGAGAGTCAGGAAACACCATATATTTT	CASIQPGQGESGNTIYF